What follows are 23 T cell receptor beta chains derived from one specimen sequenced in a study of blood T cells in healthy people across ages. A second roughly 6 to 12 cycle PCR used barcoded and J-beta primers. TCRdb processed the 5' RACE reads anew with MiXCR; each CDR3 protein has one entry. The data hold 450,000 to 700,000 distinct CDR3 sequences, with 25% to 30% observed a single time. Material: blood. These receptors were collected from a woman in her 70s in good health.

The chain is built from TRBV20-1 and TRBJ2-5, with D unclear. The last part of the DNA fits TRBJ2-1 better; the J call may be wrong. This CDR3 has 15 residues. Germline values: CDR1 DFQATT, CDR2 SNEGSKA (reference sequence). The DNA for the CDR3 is TGCAGTGCTAGAGATCGAACGGGCCCGCTATCCGAGCAGTTCTTC. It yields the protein CSARDRTGPLSEQFF.

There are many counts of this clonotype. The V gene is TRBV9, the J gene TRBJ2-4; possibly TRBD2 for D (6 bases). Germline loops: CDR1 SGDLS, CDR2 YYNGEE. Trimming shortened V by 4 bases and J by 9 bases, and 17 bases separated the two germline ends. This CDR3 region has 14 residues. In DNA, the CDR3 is TGTGCCAGCAGCCCCGGGGGTGCCAATGGCATTCAGTACTTC. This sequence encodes CASSPGGANGIQYF.

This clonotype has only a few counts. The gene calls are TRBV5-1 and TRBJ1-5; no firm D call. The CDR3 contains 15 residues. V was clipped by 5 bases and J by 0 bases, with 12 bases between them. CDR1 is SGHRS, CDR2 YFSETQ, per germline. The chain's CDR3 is CASRLMWDSNQPQHF. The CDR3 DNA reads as TGCGCCAGCAGATTAATGTGGGATAGCAATCAGCCCCAGCATTTT.

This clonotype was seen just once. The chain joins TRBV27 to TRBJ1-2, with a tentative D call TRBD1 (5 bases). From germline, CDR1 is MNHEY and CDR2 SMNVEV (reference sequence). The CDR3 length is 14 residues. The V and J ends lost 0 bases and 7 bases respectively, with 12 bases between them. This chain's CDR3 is CASSLSLTRGGYTF. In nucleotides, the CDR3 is TGTGCCAGCAGTTTATCGTTAACAAGGGGTGGCTACACCTTC.

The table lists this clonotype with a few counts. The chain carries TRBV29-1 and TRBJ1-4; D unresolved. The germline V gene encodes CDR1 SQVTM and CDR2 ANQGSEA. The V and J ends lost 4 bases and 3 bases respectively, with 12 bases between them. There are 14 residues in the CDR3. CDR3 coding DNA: TGCAGCGTTGTCAGCTCTGATGCTAATGAAAAACTGTTTTTT. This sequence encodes CSVVSSDANEKLFF.

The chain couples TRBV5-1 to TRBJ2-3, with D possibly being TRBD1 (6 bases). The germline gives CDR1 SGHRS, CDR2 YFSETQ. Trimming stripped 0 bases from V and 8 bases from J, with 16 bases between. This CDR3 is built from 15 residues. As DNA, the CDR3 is TGCGCCAGCAGCTTGGAATGGGGGCCCTCGGGTACGCAGTATTTT. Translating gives CASSLEWGPSGTQYF.

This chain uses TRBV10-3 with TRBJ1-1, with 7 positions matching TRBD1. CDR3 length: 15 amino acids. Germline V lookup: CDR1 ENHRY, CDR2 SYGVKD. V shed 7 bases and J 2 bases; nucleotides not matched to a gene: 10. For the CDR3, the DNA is TGTGCCATCACTACCAGGGCAGGGGGAAACACTGAAGCTTTCTTT. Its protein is CAITTRAGGNTEAFF.

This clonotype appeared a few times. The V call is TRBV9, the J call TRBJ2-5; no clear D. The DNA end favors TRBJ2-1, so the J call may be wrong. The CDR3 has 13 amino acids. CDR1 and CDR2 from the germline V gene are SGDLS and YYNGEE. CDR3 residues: CASSGHPLNEQFF. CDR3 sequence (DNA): TGTGCCAGCAGCGGCCACCCCCTCAATGAGCAGTTCTTC.

CDR3 in DNA: TGTGCCAGCAGCGATACGAGGGGCACAGATACGCAGTATTTT. Protein: CASSDTRGTDTQYF. The chain joins TRBV11-2 to TRBJ2-3, with D maybe TRBD2 (5 bases). V gave up 5 bases and J gave up 1 base, with 10 bases separating them. Germline V gene lookup returns CDR1 SGHAT and CDR2 FQNNGV. The CDR3 sequence is 14 residues long.

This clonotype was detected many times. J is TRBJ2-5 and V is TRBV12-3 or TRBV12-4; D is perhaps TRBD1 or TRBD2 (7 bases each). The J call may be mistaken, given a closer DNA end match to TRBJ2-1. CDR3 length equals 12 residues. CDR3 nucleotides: TGTGCCAGCAGCCAGGGGGGGATTGAGCAGTTCTTC. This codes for CASSQGGIEQFF.

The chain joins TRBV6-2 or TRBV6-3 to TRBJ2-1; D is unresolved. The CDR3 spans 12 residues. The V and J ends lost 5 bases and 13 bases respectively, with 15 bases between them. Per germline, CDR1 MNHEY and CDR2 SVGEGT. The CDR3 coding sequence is TGTGCCAGCAGTACGCTTGCCGGCGTACAGTTCTTC. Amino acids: CASSTLAGVQFF.

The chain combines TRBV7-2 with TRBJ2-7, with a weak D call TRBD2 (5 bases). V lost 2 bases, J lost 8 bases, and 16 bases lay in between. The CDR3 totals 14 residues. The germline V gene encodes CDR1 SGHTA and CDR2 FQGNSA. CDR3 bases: TGTGCCAGCAGCTTACTGAGCGGTGGGCTGCAGCAGTACTTC. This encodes CASSLLSGGLQQYF.

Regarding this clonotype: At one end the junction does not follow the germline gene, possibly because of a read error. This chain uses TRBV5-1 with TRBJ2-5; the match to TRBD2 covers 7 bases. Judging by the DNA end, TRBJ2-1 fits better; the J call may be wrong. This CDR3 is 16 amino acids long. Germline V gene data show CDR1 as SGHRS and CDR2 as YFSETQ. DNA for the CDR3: TGCGCCAGCAAGCCCCCTACCAGCGGGGCTTACAATGACCAGTTCTTC. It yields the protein CASKPPTSGAYNDQFF.

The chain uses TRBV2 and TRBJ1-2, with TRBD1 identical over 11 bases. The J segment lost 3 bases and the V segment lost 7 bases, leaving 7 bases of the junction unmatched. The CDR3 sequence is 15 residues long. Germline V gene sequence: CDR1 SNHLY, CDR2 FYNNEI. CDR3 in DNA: TGTGCCAGCACCGACGGGGACAGGGGGGACTATGGCTACACCTTC. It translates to CASTDGDRGDYGYTF.

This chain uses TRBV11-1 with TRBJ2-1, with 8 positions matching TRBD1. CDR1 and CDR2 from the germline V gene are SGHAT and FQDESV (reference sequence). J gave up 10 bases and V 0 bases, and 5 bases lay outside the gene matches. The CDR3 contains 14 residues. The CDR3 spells CASSLAAGGGEQFF. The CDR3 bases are TGTGCCAGCAGCTTAGCGGCAGGGGGCGGAGAGCAGTTCTTC. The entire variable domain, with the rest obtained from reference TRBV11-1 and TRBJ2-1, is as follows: EAEVAQSPRYKITEKSQAVAFWCDPISGHATLYWYRQILGQGPELLVQFQDESVVDDSQLPKDRFSAERLKGVDSTLKIQPAELGDSAMYLCASSLAAGGGEQFFGPGTRLTVL.

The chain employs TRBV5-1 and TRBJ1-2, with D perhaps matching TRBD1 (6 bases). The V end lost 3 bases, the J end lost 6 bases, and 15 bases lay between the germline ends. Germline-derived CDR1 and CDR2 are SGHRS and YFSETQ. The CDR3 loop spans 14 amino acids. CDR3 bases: TGCGCCAGCAGCTCTTTGACAGGATCACATGGCTACACCTTC. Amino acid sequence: CASSSLTGSHGYTF.

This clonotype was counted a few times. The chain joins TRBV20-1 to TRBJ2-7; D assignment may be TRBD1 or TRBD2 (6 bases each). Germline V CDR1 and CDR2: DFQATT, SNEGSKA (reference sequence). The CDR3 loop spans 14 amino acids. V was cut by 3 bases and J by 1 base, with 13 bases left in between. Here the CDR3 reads CSARGGPLSYEQYF. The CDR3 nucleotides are TGCAGTGCTAGGGGGGGCCCACTTTCCTACGAGCAGTACTTC.

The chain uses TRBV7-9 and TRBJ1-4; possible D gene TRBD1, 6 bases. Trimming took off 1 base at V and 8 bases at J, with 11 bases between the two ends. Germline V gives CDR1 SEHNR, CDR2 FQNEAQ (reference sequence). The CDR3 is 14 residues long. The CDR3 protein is CASSLGGGLEKLFF. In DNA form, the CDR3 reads TGTGCCAGCAGCTTAGGAGGGGGTCTCGAAAAACTGTTTTTT.

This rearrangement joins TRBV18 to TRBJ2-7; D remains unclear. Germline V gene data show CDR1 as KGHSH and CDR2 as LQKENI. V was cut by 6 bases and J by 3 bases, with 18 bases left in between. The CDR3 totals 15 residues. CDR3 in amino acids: CASSLGQAELYEQYF. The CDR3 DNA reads TGTGCCAGCTCCCTGGGCCAGGCCGAACTCTACGAGCAGTACTTC. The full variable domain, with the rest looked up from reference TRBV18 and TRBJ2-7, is NAGVMQNPRHLVRRRGQEARLRCSPMKGHSHVYWYRQLPEEGLKFMVYLQKENIIDESGMPKERFSAEFPKEGPSILRIQQVVRGDSAAYFCASSLGQAELYEQYFGPGTRLTVT.

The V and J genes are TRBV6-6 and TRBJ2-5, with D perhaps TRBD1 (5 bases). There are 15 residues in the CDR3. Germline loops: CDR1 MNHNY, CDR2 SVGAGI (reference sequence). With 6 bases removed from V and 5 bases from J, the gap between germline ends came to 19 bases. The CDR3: CASRGTGPAGETQYF. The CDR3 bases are TGTGCCAGCAGGGGAACAGGTCCCGCTGGGGAGACCCAGTACTTC.

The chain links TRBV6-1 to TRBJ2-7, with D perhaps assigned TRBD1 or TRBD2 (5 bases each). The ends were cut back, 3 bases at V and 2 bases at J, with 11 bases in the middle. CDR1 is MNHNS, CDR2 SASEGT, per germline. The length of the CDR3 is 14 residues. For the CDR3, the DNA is TGTGCCAGCAGTGAGGGGGATAATACCTACGAGCAGTACTTC. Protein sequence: CASSEGDNTYEQYF.

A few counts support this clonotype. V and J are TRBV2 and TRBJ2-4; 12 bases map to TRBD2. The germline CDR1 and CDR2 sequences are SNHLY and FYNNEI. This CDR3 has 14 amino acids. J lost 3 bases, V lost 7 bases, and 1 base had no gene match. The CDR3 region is CASILAGGKNIQYF. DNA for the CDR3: TGTGCCAGCATACTAGCGGGGGGCAAAAACATTCAGTACTTC.

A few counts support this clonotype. The CDR3 nucleotides are TGCGCCAGCAGCCAAGATCCCCGCGGAGCCAAAAACATTCAGTACTTC. Encoded protein: CASSQDPRGAKNIQYF. This chain links TRBV4-3 with TRBJ2-4; D gene unclear. The ends were cut back, 0 bases at V and 0 bases at J, with 9 bases in the middle. This CDR3 comprises 16 residues. Germline CDR1 and CDR2: LGHNA and YSLEER.